The rows below give T cell receptor beta chains drawn from one sample of a study of cytomegalovirus exposure and HLA in healthy donors. Method: immunoSEQ multiplex PCR; TCRdb's copy keeps in-frame clones and lacks some. The sample has more than 95,000 clones, approximately 80% seen once. What was sequenced was PBMCs. The receptor set was obtained from a woman under 30 in good health and CMV-seropositive. CDR3s include the opening cysteine and the closing phenylalanine or tryptophan. The order of the fields is D gene, J gene, V gene, clone size, CDR3 DNA, CDR3 protein. D genes are given only for firm matches. Clone size is given for some rows only: seen once, a few or many times, or a class if the clone is expanded.

d_gene: TRBD2; j_gene: TRBJ2-5; v_gene: TRBV28; abundance: few; CDR3nt: TGTGCCAGCAGTTTTGCTAGCGGGAGGCTTCAAGAGACCCAGTACTTC; CDR3aa: CASSFASGRLQETQYF
d_gene: NA; j_gene: TRBJ2-2; v_gene: TRBV7-8; abundance: NA; CDR3nt: TGTGCCAGCAGCTTAGTTCCCAGGGGGGTCTACGGGGAGCTGTTTTTT; CDR3aa: CASSLVPRGVYGELFF
d_gene: TRBD2; j_gene: TRBJ2-3; v_gene: TRBV10-3; abundance: NA; CDR3nt: TGTGCCATCAGTGGGCTAGCGGGAGGGGCCACAGATACGCAGTATTTT; CDR3aa: CAISGLAGGATDTQYF
d_gene: TRBD2; j_gene: TRBJ2-7; v_gene: TRBV30; abundance: once; CDR3nt: TGTGCCTGGAGCGGACTAGCGGGAGACGAGCAGTACTTC; CDR3aa: CAWSGLAGDEQYF
d_gene: NA; j_gene: TRBJ2-5; v_gene: TRBV7-6; abundance: NA; CDR3nt: TGTGCCAGCAGCCTCGGACAGCTACAAGAGACCCAGTACTTC; CDR3aa: CASSLGQLQETQYF
d_gene: NA; j_gene: TRBJ1-6; v_gene: TRBV5-6; abundance: NA; CDR3nt: TGTGCCAGCAGTGAGGAATATTCACCCCTCCACTTT; CDR3aa: CASSEEYSPLHF
d_gene: NA; j_gene: TRBJ2-7; v_gene: TRBV4-1; abundance: NA; CDR3nt: TGCGCCAGCAGCCCACAAAGTACACCCCCCTACGAGCAGTACTTC; CDR3aa: CASSPQSTPPYEQYF
d_gene: NA; j_gene: TRBJ2-5; v_gene: TRBV10-3; abundance: NA; CDR3nt: TGTGCCATCCGGGGGGACAAAGGAGGGGAGACCCAGTACTTC; CDR3aa: CAIRGDKGGETQYF
d_gene: NA; j_gene: TRBJ2-1; v_gene: TRBV13; abundance: NA; CDR3nt: TGTGCCAGCAGCCTTCCCCTAGAAGGAGACAATGAGCAGTTCTTC; CDR3aa: CASSLPLEGDNEQFF
d_gene: NA; j_gene: TRBJ1-1; v_gene: TRBV5-6; abundance: NA; CDR3nt: TGTGCCAGCAGCTTGACAGGGCGTTACACTGAAGCTTTCTTT; CDR3aa: CASSLTGRYTEAFF
d_gene: TRBD1; j_gene: TRBJ1-1; v_gene: TRBV5-4; abundance: NA; CDR3nt: TGTGCCAGCAGCTCGGCAGGGGGTAGTGCTGAAGCTTTCTTT; CDR3aa: CASSSAGGSAEAFF
d_gene: TRBD2; j_gene: TRBJ2-1; v_gene: TRBV7-2; abundance: once; CDR3nt: TGTGCCAGCAGCTTAGCCGGACTAGCGGGAGGCCCGAGCTCCTACAATGAGCAGTTCTTC; CDR3aa: CASSLAGLAGGPSSYNEQFF
d_gene: NA; j_gene: TRBJ2-1; v_gene: TRBV9; abundance: NA; CDR3nt: TGTGCCAGCAGCGCAGAGCTACAGAGCTCCTACAATGAGCAGTTCTTC; CDR3aa: CASSAELQSSYNEQFF
d_gene: NA; j_gene: TRBJ1-2; v_gene: TRBV19; abundance: once; CDR3nt: TGTGCCAGTAGCCAGGACTATGGCTACACCTTC; CDR3aa: CASSQDYGYTF
d_gene: NA; j_gene: TRBJ2-7; v_gene: TRBV7-9; abundance: NA; CDR3nt: TGTGCCAGCAGCCCTTCCGGGGGGCCCTACGAGCAGTACTTC; CDR3aa: CASSPSGGPYEQYF
d_gene: NA; j_gene: TRBJ2-1; v_gene: TRBV7-9; abundance: NA; CDR3nt: TGTGCCAGCAGCTCGCTCTGGGGGGATGAGCAGTTCTTC; CDR3aa: CASSSLWGDEQFF
d_gene: NA; j_gene: TRBJ2-7; v_gene: TRBV15; abundance: NA; CDR3nt: TGTGCCACCAGCAACGTGGGGAGCTCCTACGAGCAGTACTTC; CDR3aa: CATSNVGSSYEQYF
d_gene: NA; j_gene: TRBJ2-6; v_gene: TRBV15; abundance: few; CDR3nt: TGTGCCACCAGCAGAGACCGTAGCTCTGGGGCCAACGTCCTGACTTTC; CDR3aa: CATSRDRSSGANVLTF
d_gene: NA; j_gene: TRBJ1-5; v_gene: TRBV27; abundance: NA; CDR3nt: TGTGCCAGCAGTTTAGGGGCTCTTAGCAATCAGCCCCAGCATTTT; CDR3aa: CASSLGALSNQPQHF
d_gene: TRBD2; j_gene: TRBJ2-3; v_gene: TRBV28; abundance: NA; CDR3nt: TGTGCCAGCAGTTCGCGGACTAGGGCAGATACGCAGTATTTT; CDR3aa: CASSSRTRADTQYF